This T cell receptor (beta chain) stems from a study of graft-versus-host responses after intestinal transplantation. About the research overall: Uniformly, recipients were administered anti-thymocyte globulin induction with subsequent tacrolimus and steroids for approximately three years.

General observations from the study: Allograft clonal ratios (graft-versus-host to host-versus-graft) were high in patients who had graft-donor T cell macrochimerism. Marrow from the recipient contained GvH clones, some of which had appeared first in ileum or blood. Circulating GvH clones peaking coincided with falling HvG clones soon after transplant.

This clone has just a few counts. Antigen unknown. V lost 3 bases, J lost 3 bases, and 11 bases lay in between. CDR1 is MNHNS and CDR2 is SASEGT in the germline V gene. The CDR3 covers 14 residues. This table comes from immunoSEQ multiplex PCR, and its TCRdb copy is limited to in-frame clones, with some not included. The sample holds 71,000 or so clones, about 90% seen once. This receptor was obtained from a human donor who received an intestinal transplant. V gene TRBV6-1 combines with J gene TRBJ1-2; D remains unclear. This specimen was unstimulated CD8+ T cells sorted from spleen or lymph node cells, taken before intestinal transplant. CDR3 protein: CASSDPGLHYGYTF. CDR3 nucleotides: TGTGCCAGCAGTGATCCAGGCCTCCACTATGGCTACACCTTC.